This passage covers 14 T cell receptor beta chains from one sample sequenced in a study of T cell changes during pregnancy in multiple sclerosis (dated by TCRdb to between 2019 and 2020). Receptor libraries were prepared by the immunoSEQ multiplex PCR assay. Drawn from immuneACCESS, this table holds only the in-frame rearrangements with V and J called that TCRdb kept. Clones are partly lost; checked studies trace under half to an unresolved V gene and leave the rest unexplained. Across this sample there are roughly 30,000 clones, with about 91% seen only once. 0.6% to 0.8% of the sample is taken by the ten largest. Specimen: CD4+ T cells from peripheral blood mononuclear cells, collected in the first trimester of pregnancy. The receptors here all came from a female donor in good health, enrolled as a control in a pregnancy study.

This clone was observed a single time. The gene calls are TRBV5-1 and TRBJ2-3; TRBD1 aligns across 8 bases. The CDR3 consists of 15 residues. Trimming cost V 5 bases and J 2 bases; bases outside gene matches: 7. CDR1 and CDR2 (germline): SGHRS, YFSETQ. This CDR3 is CASSPDRANTDTQYF. In nucleotides, the CDR3 is TGCGCCAGCAGTCCGGACAGGGCAAACACAGATACGCAGTATTTT.

For this clone: At one of its ends the junction is not consistent with the germline gene, which may arise from a read error. J is TRBJ1-2 and V is TRBV9; D gene unclear. The CDR3 is 13 amino acids. Per the germline V gene, CDR1 is SGDLS and CDR2 is YYNGEE. The CDR3 region has the DNA TGTGCCAGCAGCCCCTCCCCTTCGGGTCCGAGTGCCTTC. It yields the protein CASSPSPSGPSAF.

This chain links TRBV19 with TRBJ1-3, with 7 bases that match TRBD1. Per germline, CDR1 LNHDA and CDR2 SQIVND (reference sequence). CDR3 size: 15 residues. V lost 5 bases, J lost 2 bases, and 6 bases stayed unmatched. DNA of the CDR3: TGTGCCAGTAGTGCGGGACAGCACGCTGGAAACACCATATATTTT. This encodes CASSAGQHAGNTIYF.

This clone appeared a single time. This rearrangement joins TRBV11-1 to TRBJ1-1, with no clear D. The length of the CDR3 is 16 residues. Germline V lookup: CDR1 SGHAT, CDR2 FQDESV (reference sequence). V lost 1 base to trimming and J lost 4 bases, with 16 bases between them. CDR3 sequence: CASSLELGPLGTEAFF. CDR3 DNA: TGTGCCAGCAGCTTAGAACTAGGACCCTTAGGCACTGAAGCTTTCTTT.

The rearrangement uses TRBV6-5 and TRBJ2-7; TRBD1 agrees at 10 bases. V trimming: 2 bases; J trimming: 4 bases; junction bases outside the gene matches: 5. The CDR3 has 15 amino acids. Germline CDR1 MNHEY, CDR2 SVGAGI. As DNA, the CDR3 is TGTGCCAGCAGTTACATTGGGACAGGGGTGTACGAGCAGTACTTC. Encoded protein: CASSYIGTGVYEQYF.

Concerning this clone itself: This same CDR3 is encoded by further DNA sequences in the sample. The chain recombines TRBV25-1 with TRBJ1-2; D is uncertain. The CDR3 loop spans 12 amino acids. In germline, CDR1 is MGHDK, CDR2 SYGVNS. V was pared by 3 bases and J by 7 bases, with 9 bases between. CDR3 sequence (DNA): TGTGCCAGCAGTGAGGTACCCGGTGGCTACACCTTC. This sequence encodes CASSEVPGGYTF.

This sequence joins TRBV15 and TRBJ1-5; D is ambiguous. The V gene's germline CDR1 is LNHNV and CDR2 YYDKDF (reference sequence). The CDR3 is made up of 16 amino acids. V was pared by 0 bases and J by 9 bases, with 18 bases between. The CDR3 sequence: CATSREDFEPWSPQHF. CDR3 nucleotide sequence: TGTGCCACCAGCAGAGAAGACTTTGAGCCGTGGTCGCCCCAGCATTTT.

This clone was seen a few times. The rearrangement joins TRBV9 to TRBJ2-1; D perhaps matches TRBD1 (5 bases). This CDR3 is built from 16 residues. CDR1 is SGDLS, CDR2 YYNGEE, per germline. Trimming stripped 3 bases from V and 4 bases from J, with 17 bases between. The CDR3 DNA is TGTGCCAGCAGCGGCAGGGCCTCGCCCCCTTACAATGAGCAGTTCTTC. This sequence encodes CASSGRASPPYNEQFF.

This clone has just one count. The chain links TRBV7-2 to TRBJ1-2; TRBD1 matches at 7 bases. The CDR3 contains 15 residues. Germline CDR1 and CDR2: SGHTA and FQGNSA. J was trimmed by 1 base and V by 6 bases; bases with no gene match: 8. The CDR3 protein is CASSSSGTDNYGYTF. The CDR3 DNA reads TGTGCCAGCAGTTCCTCCGGGACAGATAACTATGGCTACACCTTC. Supplemented by reference TRBV7-2 and TRBJ1-2, the full variable domain reads GAGVSQSPSNKVTEKGKDVELRCDPISGHTALYWYRQSLGQGLEFLIYFQGNSAPDKSGLPSDRFSAERTGGSVSTLTIQRTQQEDSAVYLCASSSSGTDNYGYTFGSGTRLTVV.

The chain is built from TRBV14 and TRBJ2-1; D is perhaps TRBD2 (6 bases). The CDR3 sequence is 15 residues long. V lost 0 bases to trimming and J lost 3 bases, with 9 bases between them. CDR1 is SGHDN and CDR2 is FVKESK in the germline V gene. The CDR3, as DNA: TGTGCCAGCAGCCAAGATGTGGGACTCTACAATGAGCAGTTCTTC. Translated, it gives CASSQDVGLYNEQFF.

This clone has a single count. The chain employs TRBV4-2 and TRBJ2-7; 7 nucleotides agree with TRBD1. Germline CDR1 reads LGHNA; CDR2 reads YNFKEQ. V was clipped by 4 bases and J by 4 bases; unmatched bases: 7. This CDR3 has 14 amino acids. The CDR3 is CASSPQTGSYEQYF. The CDR3 coding sequence is TGTGCCAGCAGCCCCCAGACAGGGTCGTACGAGCAGTACTTC.

This clone was picked up one time. This rearrangement joins TRBV15 to TRBJ1-3; D possibly corresponds to TRBD1 (6 bases). The CDR3 covers 14 residues. Trimming shortened V by 5 bases and J by 2 bases, and 10 bases separated the two germline ends. Germline values: CDR1 LNHNV, CDR2 YYDKDF (reference sequence). The CDR3 bases are TGTGCCACCAGCCAAGGGACACCTGGAAACACCATATATTTT. This sequence encodes CATSQGTPGNTIYF.

In this sample, this clone turned up a few times. V is TRBV7-9 and J is TRBJ1-2; 7 positions match TRBD1. CDR3 length: 13 amino acids. V lost 3 bases to trimming and J lost 8 bases; unmatched junction nucleotides: 6. The V gene's germline CDR1 is SEHNR and CDR2 FQNEAQ (reference sequence). In DNA form, the CDR3 reads TGTGCCAGCAGCTTCTCAGGGGGTAGAGGCTACACCTTC. Its translation is CASSFSGGRGYTF.

This rearrangement joins TRBV7-9 to TRBJ1-2, with TRBD1 matching over 7 bases. The CDR3 has 15 amino acids. The germline V gene encodes CDR1 SEHNR and CDR2 FQNEAQ (reference sequence). V shed 4 bases and J 2 bases; nucleotides not matched to a gene: 7. The CDR3 region has the DNA TGTGCCAGCAGCTCCTTACAGGGGATCAACTATGGCTACACCTTC. Its protein product is CASSSLQGINYGYTF.